The rows below give T cell receptor beta chains drawn from one sample of a study of post-analysis software for immune sequencing data. TCRdb analysed the PCR reads with MiXCR anew, one entry per CDR3 protein. The sample has around 500,000 distinct CDR3 sequences; around a third are singletons. The sequencing sample was made of blood. The receptors were gathered from a girl aged 2-17 years with multiple sclerosis. CDR3s include the opening cysteine and the closing phenylalanine or tryptophan. D genes are given only for firm matches. Clone size is given for some rows only: seen once, a few or many times, or a class if the clone is expanded.

.,TRBJ2-3,few,TRBV6-5,CASRQTDTQYF,TGTGCCAGCAGACAGACAGATACGCAGTATTTT
TRBD2,TRBJ2-3,few,TRBV12-3/TRBV12-4,CASKASGGLTDTQYF,TGTGCCAGCAAGGCTAGCGGGGGCCTCACAGATACGCAGTATTTT
.,TRBJ2-1,.,TRBV20-1,CSAPLDGAIEETQFF,TGCAGTGCTCCCCTGGACGGTGCAATTGAAGAGACCCAGTTCTTC
.,TRBJ2-5,few,TRBV4-1,CASSRRGVGETQYF,TGCGCCAGCAGCCGCAGAGGGGTGGGGGAGACCCAGTACTTC
.,TRBJ1-1,.,TRBV7-9,CASSPKTRTALNTEAFF,TGTGCCAGCAGCCCTAAGACGCGGACAGCCTTGAACACTGAAGCTTTCTTT
TRBD1,TRBJ1-4,.,TRBV4-1,CASSQARQGPNEKLFF,TGCGCCAGCAGCCAGGCCCGACAGGGACCAAATGAAAAACTGTTTTTT
.,TRBJ2-2,once,TRBV2,CASSASNTGELFF,TGTGCCAGCAGTGCGTCGAACACCGGGGAGCTGTTTTTT
.,TRBJ2-1,.,TRBV6-5,CASSPLGTPTGDEQFF,TGTGCCAGCAGCCCCCTCGGGACCCCGACCGGCGATGAGCAGTTCTTC
TRBD1,TRBJ1-4,.,TRBV20-1,CSARDPSRGVPGGNEKLFF,TGCAGTGCTAGAGACCCCAGCAGGGGGGTACCGGGTGGTAATGAAAAACTGTTTTTT
.,TRBJ2-3,few,TRBV5-1,CASSYTDSLGEADTQYF,TGCGCCAGCAGCTATACTGATAGCTTGGGGGAAGCGGATACGCAGTATTTT
.,TRBJ1-2,.,TRBV19,CASRARANYGYTF,TGTGCCAGTAGGGCACGAGCTAACTATGGCTACACCTTC
TRBD2,TRBJ2-7,few,TRBV10-2,CASSGASGGQYEQYF,TGCGCCAGCAGTGGGGCTAGCGGGGGGCAGTACGAGCAGTACTTC
.,TRBJ1-1,few,TRBV12-3/TRBV12-4,CASTAGRGWDTEAFF,TGTGCCAGCACCGCGGGTCGTGGGTGGGACACTGAAGCTTTCTTT
.,TRBJ2-7,few,TRBV20-1,CSAIERVTYEQYF,TGCAGTGCCATAGAAAGGGTTACCTACGAGCAGTACTTC
TRBD1,TRBJ2-5,.,TRBV20-1,CSARDGQGPQETQYF,TGCAGTGCTAGAGACGGACAGGGCCCCCAAGAGACCCAGTACTTC
.,TRBJ1-2,.,TRBV12-3/TRBV12-4,CASTRRGANYGYTF,TGTGCCAGCACCCGTAGAGGGGCTAACTATGGTTACACCTTC
.,TRBJ2-7,few,TRBV4-1,CASSQDLEVRVGVVYEQYF,TGCGCCAGCAGCCAAGATCTAGAGGTTCGGGTCGGGGTAGTCTACGAGCAGTACTTC
TRBD1,TRBJ2-6,few,TRBV29-1,CSVHDPRGSGANVLTF,TGCAGCGTGCACGATCCCAGGGGGAGTGGGGCCAACGTCCTGACTTTC
TRBD1,TRBJ1-2,few,TRBV5-1,CASSLGWDSLYGYTF,TGCGCCAGCAGCTTGGGGTGGGACAGCCTCTATGGCTACACCTTC
.,TRBJ1-2,.,TRBV7-9,CASSLGDKFANYGYTF,TGTGCCAGCAGCTTGGGGGACAAATTTGCTAACTATGGCTACACCTTC
.,TRBJ1-5,.,TRBV10-1,CASSAGVNQPQHF,TGCGCCAGCAGTGCAGGGGTGAATCAGCCCCAGCATTTT
TRBD1,TRBJ1-1,.,TRBV9,CASSTYGQANTEAFF,TGTGCCAGCAGCACTTACGGACAGGCGAACACTGAAGCTTTCTTT
TRBD2,TRBJ2-6,.,TRBV5-1,CASSSKRGEISGANVLTF,TGCGCCAGCAGCTCCAAGCGGGGGGAGATCTCTGGGGCCAACGTCCTGACTTTC
.,TRBJ2-7,few,TRBV2,CASARGRQSYEQYF,TGTGCCAGCGCCAGAGGAAGGCAATCCTACGAGCAGTACTTC
TRBD2,TRBJ2-3,.,TRBV5-4,CASREGTSGRADTQYF,TGTGCCAGCAGAGAGGGGACTAGCGGGAGGGCAGATACGCAGTATTTT
.,TRBJ2-6,few,TRBV6-5,CASRPGLSGANVLTF,TGTGCCAGCAGACCCGGATTGTCTGGGGCCAACGTCCTGACTTTC
TRBD2,TRBJ2-5,.,TRBV20-1,CSARTPAGDQETQYF,TGCAGTGCCAGAACACCAGCGGGGGACCAAGAGACCCAGTACTTC
.,TRBJ2-1,.,TRBV29-1,CSAGMVPGNGQFF,TGCAGCGCCGGTATGGTTCCCGGCAATGGGCAGTTCTTC
TRBD2,TRBJ2-3,few,TRBV20-1,CSAAHGSGGTDTQYF,TGCAGTGCTGCCCACGGTAGCGGGGGGACAGATACGCAGTATTTT
.,TRBJ1-4,.,TRBV7-9,CASSPTGGAFEKLFF,TGTGCCAGCAGCCCAACTGGAGGGGCTTTCGAAAAACTGTTTTTT
TRBD2,TRBJ2-7,once,TRBV6-6,CDSSQTSGGYEQYF,TGTGACAGCAGCCAGACTAGCGGGGGTTACGAGCAGTACTTC
TRBD1,TRBJ2-4,.,TRBV12-3/TRBV12-4,CASRGTGMANIQYF,TGTGCCAGCAGGGGGACAGGCATGGCAAACATTCAGTACTTC
TRBD1,TRBJ2-7,.,TRBV20-1,CSASGGQSSYGQYF,TGCAGTGCTAGTGGGGGACAGAGCTCCTACGGGCAGTACTTC
TRBD2,TRBJ2-1,.,TRBV5-1,CASSSRSGGAYNEQFF,TGCGCCAGCAGCTCACGCAGCGGGGGGGCCTACAATGAGCAGTTCTTC
.,TRBJ1-2,few,TRBV12-3/TRBV12-4,CASSLASTGGFGYTF,TGTGCCAGCAGTTTAGCATCGACGGGGGGCTTTGGCTACACCTTC
.,TRBJ2-1,.,TRBV20-1,CSARDIWGARGVEQFF,TGCAGTGCTAGAGATATTTGGGGGGCCAGGGGTGTTGAGCAGTTCTTC
TRBD2,TRBJ2-5,once,TRBV28,CASSRLAGTYRETQYF,TGTGCCAGCAGCCGACTAGCGGGGACTTATAGGGAGACCCAGTACTTC
.,TRBJ2-5,few,TRBV28,CASSTRQVPVTQYF,TGTGCCAGCAGTACCAGACAGGTCCCCGTTACCCAGTACTTC
.,TRBJ1-1,.,TRBV7-9,CASSGDTLEAFF,TGTGCCAGCAGCGGGGACACACTTGAAGCTTTCTTT
.,TRBJ2-3,.,TRBV28,CASSTDGRDTQYF,TGTGCCAGCAGCACCGACGGTAGGGATACGCAGTATTTT
.,TRBJ2-7,few,TRBV9,CASSVEPTASGFYEQYF,TGTGCCAGCAGCGTAGAACCTACGGCCAGCGGATTTTACGAGCAGTACTTC
TRBD1,TRBJ1-6,.,TRBV7-9,CASSRDRVTPLHF,TGTGCCAGCAGCCGGGACAGGGTGACACCCCTCCACTTT
.,TRBJ2-7,many,TRBV10-3,CAISELGGSYEQYF,TGTGCCATCAGTGAGCTGGGCGGGTCCTACGAGCAGTACTTC
TRBD1,TRBJ1-1,.,TRBV7-9,CASSLGGTGYTEAFF,TGTGCCAGCAGCTTAGGCGGGACAGGGTACACTGAAGCTTTCTTT
TRBD1,TRBJ2-2,few,TRBV7-7,CASSLGQGLYAGELFF,TGTGCCAGCAGCTTAGGACAGGGCTTGTACGCCGGGGAGCTGTTTTTT